This T cell receptor beta chain originates from a study of identical twins. TCRdb re-derived calls from the 5' RACE reads in MiXCR, one entry per CDR3 protein. The profile shows about 340,000 distinct CDR3 sequences, approximately 8.7% of them singletons. Comment on this clonotype: Its target is unknown.

The V gene lost 2 bases and the J gene lost 2 bases, with 8 bases spanning the gap. The CDR3 runs to 15 residues. Per the germline V gene, CDR1 is SGHTS and CDR2 is YDEGEE. Whole-study findings and limits: Without tracking the same donors, conclusions rested on cross-sectional statistical analysis. Within cord blood, abundant beta clonotypes carried fewer insertions, but memory repertoires showed no such trend.

Sample: naive T cells sorted from blood. The TCR sequence derives from a woman in her forties or fifties in good health. The chain employs TRBV5-8 and TRBJ2-6; D is ambiguous. CDR3 loop: CASSFDVTGANVLTF. The CDR3 nucleotides read TGTGCCAGCAGCTTCGATGTTACTGGGGCCAACGTCCTGACTTTC.